A single sample gave rise to the 10 T cell receptor beta chains below, sequenced in a study of cytomegalovirus exposure and HLA in healthy donors. The primer mix had 60 Vbeta and 13 Jbeta primers. Profiled with immunoSEQ multiplex PCR; TCRdb holds only in-frame clones, not every one. The sample lists around 92,000 clones, 65% to 80% seen once, with over 12% in the top ten. The material sequenced was PBMCs. Receptors originate from a woman in her 70s in good health and CMV-seropositive.

This clone occurred once. In DNA form, the CDR3 reads TGTGCCAGCAGCTCTAGTTTTGGAGGGGACAGGGCACGCAGGGATACGCAGTATTTT. This codes for CASSSSFGGDRARRDTQYF. The rearrangement uses TRBV7-9 and TRBJ2-3; TRBD1 agrees at 9 bases. Germline loops: CDR1 SEHNR, CDR2 FQNEAQ (reference sequence). The ends lost 4 bases at V and 6 bases at J; junction bases unmatched: 20. This CDR3 contains 19 residues.

The table lists this clone with a few counts. V and J are TRBV27 and TRBJ1-6; D might be TRBD1 (6 bases). The length of the CDR3 is 17 residues. Deletions cut 5 bases from V and 0 bases from J, with 14 bases between. In germline, CDR1 is MNHEY, CDR2 SMNVEV (reference sequence). The CDR3 is CASSLQGRGSYNSPLHF. The DNA for the CDR3 is TGTGCCAGCAGTCTACAGGGACGGGGCTCCTATAATTCACCCCTCCACTTT.

The CDR3 loop is CASRKGGVNEKLFF. CDR3 sequence (DNA): TGCGCCAGCCGTAAAGGGGGGGTTAATGAAAAACTGTTTTTT. The V gene is TRBV5-1, the J gene TRBJ1-4, with D tentatively TRBD1 (6 bases). The germline CDR1 and CDR2 sequences are SGHRS and YFSETQ. Trimming took 7 bases from V and 4 from J, leaving 14 bases between them. The CDR3 is 14 residues long. The complete variable domain, with remaining parts taken from reference TRBV5-1 and TRBJ1-4, reads KAGVTQTPRYLIKTRGQQVTLSCSPISGHRSVSWYQQTPGQGLQFLFEYFSETQRNKGNFPGRFSGRQFSNSRSEMNVSTLELGDSALYLCASRKGGVNEKLFFGSGTQLSVL.

CDR3 DNA sequence: TGTGCCATCAGTGAGTCTGGACTAGCGATAGCCTACGAGCAGTACTTC. Translation: CAISESGLAIAYEQYF. The chain has TRBV10-3 and TRBJ2-7; 9 bases align to TRBD2. The CDR3 is made up of 16 amino acids. V trimming: 0 bases; J trimming: 2 bases; junction bases outside the gene matches: 5. The germline V gene has CDR1 ENHRY and CDR2 SYGVKD.

The chain combines TRBV28 with TRBJ2-1; no clear D. Germline CDR1 is MDHEN and CDR2 is SYDVKM. This CDR3 spans 13 amino acids. The germline V and J ends were trimmed by 3 bases and 10 bases, with 13 bases remaining between them. CDR3 sequence reads: CASSLVGPGEQFF. Here the CDR3 DNA reads TGTGCCAGCAGTTTGGTGGGTCCCGGGGAGCAGTTCTTC.

In this sample, this clone turned up a few times. The rearrangement uses TRBV6-1 and TRBJ2-3; D not resolved. The CDR3 contains 15 residues. The germline gives CDR1 MNHNS, CDR2 SASEGT. The V and J ends lost 4 bases and 3 bases respectively, with 14 bases between them. The CDR3 loop is CASSVHSMDTDTQYF. The CDR3 DNA sequence: TGTGCCAGCAGTGTACACAGTATGGATACAGATACGCAGTATTTT.

This clone was seen only once. The rearrangement links TRBV4-3 to TRBJ1-5, with a tentative D call TRBD1 (5 bases). The V gene's germline CDR1 is LGHNA and CDR2 YSLEER. This CDR3 has 15 residues. Trimming took 1 base from V and 10 from J, leaving 17 bases between them. The CDR3 reads CASSQGSGGSYPQHF. The CDR3 DNA sequence: TGCGCCAGCAGCCAAGGATCCGGGGGGTCCTACCCCCAGCATTTT.

This clone was counted between two and nine times. The chain links TRBV2 to TRBJ2-7, with 8 bases identical to TRBD1. The trim removed 5 bases at V and 5 bases at J, leaving 5 bases unmatched. The CDR3 has 13 residues. The germline CDR1 and CDR2 sequences are SNHLY and FYNNEI. This CDR3 reads CASSRDRNDEQYF. As DNA, the CDR3 is TGTGCCAGCAGTAGGGACAGGAATGACGAGCAGTACTTC.

This rearrangement joins TRBV2 to TRBJ2-3; 12 bases agree with TRBD2. This CDR3 comprises 15 residues. CDR1 SNHLY and CDR2 FYNNEI come from the germline V gene. The junction had 6 bases not matched to a gene; V was cut back by 6 bases and J by 5 bases. The CDR3 nucleotides are TGTGCCAGCAGACGACTAGCGGGAGTAAAAGATACGCAGTATTTT. The encoded protein is CASRRLAGVKDTQYF.

The J gene is TRBJ1-1, the V gene TRBV10-3, with D maybe TRBD1 (6 bases). Germline lookup yields CDR1 ENHRY and CDR2 SYGVKD. Trimming took off 3 bases at V and 4 bases at J, with 18 bases between the two ends. This CDR3 is 16 amino acids long. In DNA form, the CDR3 reads TGTGCCATCAGTGAACCACAGGGTAGGGGGATCACTGAAGCTTTCTTT. Translating it yields CAISEPQGRGITEAFF.